What follows describes a single T cell receptor (beta chain). This receptor's antigen is unknown. No base qualities exist here, and no much larger clone lies one base off it. Donors were healthy HIV-negative adults with no recently reported acute infections or vaccinations. Only Caucasian adults living in Nashville, Tennessee, USA were represented among the donors. CD4+ T cells were enriched by magnetic negative selection; naive cells were then positively selected on CD45RA, and the negative fraction formed the memory subset. Blood was obtained by leukapheresis, after which PBMCs were separated by Ficoll-Histopaque density gradient centrifugation and cryopreserved in liquid nitrogen vapor phase. Purity and quantity of every magnetically sorted T cell population were checked by analytical flow cytometry. Genomic DNA was isolated from every sorted fraction and measured by UV absorbance on a Nanodrop 2000c.

Via the germline V gene (reference sequence), CDR1 is MNHEY and CDR2 SMNVEV. Spanning cysteine to phenylalanine, the CDR3 consists of 14 amino acids. Only CDR3 DNA remains: 42 bases, in frame from the first base. V is cut by 6 bases and J by 2 bases, and the space between the germline ends is 13 bases. Using the deep immunoSEQ assay, TCR CDR3 regions were amplified from genomic DNA by multiplex PCR. Genomic DNA extracted from each cell subset was distributed evenly over all wells of several immunoSEQ 96-well plates, and each plate served as one replicate. For sorted subsets, about 220 ng of genomic DNA, equivalent to around 30,000 T cell genomes, went into each replicate PCR. Purified libraries were quantified with a Qubit 3.0 fluorometer, sized on a Bioanalyzer 2100, and re-quantified with the KAPA Library Quantification kit. Each immunoSEQ 96-well plate was sequenced on its own single-read 150-cycle Illumina NextSeq 550 flow cell. Per the authors' processing: Because the immunoSEQ output held only junctional sequences and lacked quality scores, the filtering could not match the filtering applied to full-length reads. To assign V/J genes and CDR3, sequences were annotated using PyIR, a Python wrapper for IgBLAST v1.9, with IMGT germline references. Reads with weak V/J assignments (E-value above 1e-6), missing CDR3, stop codons, out-of-frame junctions, or ambiguous translated residues were removed. V3J clonotypes were defined by identical inferred V gene, J gene, and CDR3 amino acid sequence. The percentage overlap between two repertoires was calculated by dividing the number of shared unique clonotypes by the size of the smaller repertoire. Richness of each repertoire was evaluated using RTK rarefaction, the Chao1 estimator, and Recon v2.1 estimates of unobserved clonotypes. Generation probabilities for all TCRbeta clonotypes obtained by the gDNA method from a handful of donors were computed using OLGA. Drawn from immuneACCESS, this table holds only the in-frame rearrangements with V and J called that TCRdb kept. Clones are partly lost; checked studies trace under half to an unresolved V gene and leave the rest unexplained. V and J calls and clone size come straight from that table; D and trimming were deduced from the DNA. For this sample the table gives about 2.5 million clones, of which approximately 90% were detected only once. The ten biggest clones cover about 0.36% of the sample.

The sample is drawn from a study of shared clonotypes between healthy human individuals (dated by TCRdb to the early 2020s). Turning to the overall study: The cohort comprised two women and a few men aged 18 to 49 years. For each donor, CD4 naive and CD4 memory were each given three plates, CD8 naive was given two plates, and CD8 memory was given one plate. To estimate repertoire size and how much clonotypes are shared between individuals, the study performed deep sequencing of blood TCR repertoires from about five healthy adults. Libraries were prepared and TCR repertoires were sequenced by different laboratories using diverse techniques, in order to increase sequencing depth and limit assay-specific biases. Each donor's leukapheresis produced roughly between about 0.85 and 10 billion PBMCs.

What the authors observed across the whole study: Approximately 5% of naive CD4, 3.5% of naive CD8, approximately 2% of memory CD4, and more than 0.35% of memory CD8 clonotypes were shared across several donors. Larger estimated clonotype richness was generally found for naive subsets than for memory subsets. The genetic and exposure-history diversity represented was limited by the small number of donors. Even with the large sequencing depth, rarefaction of the sorted-subset datasets indicated that sequencing was incomplete. Compared with non-shared clonotypes, the clonotypes found in all four sorted-subset donors had higher generation probabilities. Sampling was limited to blood, and TCR repertoires in tissue likely differ from TCR repertoires in blood. Pairwise subsampling indicated that sequencing depth was expected to affect the degree of clonotype sharing among donors.

The source is a man between 18 and 29 years old in good health. Some clones in this sample may be carry-over from other donors' samples. The chain was built from TRBV27 and TRBJ1-2; TRBD1 is possibly the D segment (5 matching bases). Material for sequencing was naive CD4+ T cells from PBMCs. The cell subset or site label corresponds to: CD45RA+ positively selected. For the CDR3, the sequence is CASSGHLQNYGYTF. The sequenced DNA is TGTGCCAGCAGCGGACACTTGCAAAACTATGGCTACACCTTC.